Shown below are 32 T cell receptor beta chains from a single sample sequenced in a study of T cells after yellow fever vaccination. TCRdb used MiXCR to reprocess the 5' RACE reads, holding one entry per CDR3 protein. The sample contains approximately 31,000 distinct CDR3 sequences, more than 9% of which appear only once. This material consisted of PBMCs, either bulk or a sorted T-cell subset (CD4+, CD8+, memory, or dextramer-sorted; not recorded which), taken roughly 14 days after the first yellow fever vaccination. The receptor set was obtained from a man aged 18 to 30 who received the YFV17D yellow fever vaccine.

The chain employs TRBV11-2 and TRBJ1-1; TRBD1 aligns across 9 bases. CDR3 size: 18 residues. The ends lost 1 base at V and 4 bases at J; junction bases unmatched: 13. The germline gives CDR1 SGHAT, CDR2 FQNNGV. The CDR3 nucleotides read TGTGCCAGCAGCTTAGTTGGGACAGGGAGCGTCCGCGGCACTGAAGCTTTCTTT. Protein: CASSLVGTGSVRGTEAFF.

To note about this clonotype: This may arise from a read error, as a much more abundant clone is one base away. V usage is TRBV4-3 and J usage is TRBJ2-7; D possibly uses TRBD1 or TRBD2 (6 bases each). This CDR3 has 16 residues. Germline V CDR1 and CDR2: LGHNA, YSLEER. The CDR3 sequence: CACSETSRGPPYEQYF. In DNA form, the CDR3 reads TGCGCCTGCAGCGAGACTTCCCGGGGGCCACCCTACGAGCAGTACTTC.

This clonotype has ten or more counts. The chain is built from TRBV5-1 and TRBJ1-2, with 11 bases identical to TRBD1. Losses at the gene ends were 2 bases for V and 7 bases for J; bases not matched to a gene: 13. CDR1 and CDR2 (germline): SGHRS, YFSETQ. This CDR3 is 17 amino acids long. In nucleotides, the CDR3 is TGCGCCAGCAGCTTAGCCGGGACAGGGGGAGCGTCGGTTGGCTACACCTTC. It encodes CASSLAGTGGASVGYTF. Full variable domain (remainder filled in from reference TRBV5-1 and TRBJ1-2): KAGVTQTPRYLIKTRGQQVTLSCSPISGHRSVSWYQQTPGQGLQFLFEYFSETQRNKGNFPGRFSGRQFSNSRSEMNVSTLELGDSALYLCASSLAGTGGASVGYTFGSGTRLTVV.

Ten or more counts support this clonotype. The chain links TRBV5-1 to TRBJ1-3; maybe TRBD1 (5 bases). Per germline, CDR1 SGHRS and CDR2 YFSETQ. Trimming left V 5 bases short and J 4 bases short, with 13 bases between. There are 14 residues in the CDR3. CDR3 sequence (DNA): TGCGCCAGCAGTCTGGACACTGCGGGAAACACCATATATTTT. It codes for CASSLDTAGNTIYF.

A remark on this clonotype: This may be a read error: a much more frequent sequence differs by one nucleotide. A read error is likely, as this CDR3 ends without the conserved phenylalanine or tryptophan. The chain combines TRBV19 with TRBJ1-2; D is undetermined. Trimming left V 5 bases short and J 7 bases short, with 14 bases between. The CDR3 is 13 residues long. Germline CDR1 is LNHDA and CDR2 is SQIVND (reference sequence). The CDR3 DNA reads TGTGCCAGTAGTTCCCAGTGGGCGAGTGGCTACACCCTC. It specifies CASSSQWASGYTL.

Points on this clonotype: A much larger clone lies one base from this, so it may be a read error. V and J are TRBV20-1 and TRBJ2-3, with 8 bases identical to TRBD1. CDR3 length equals 16 residues. The germline V gene has CDR1 DFQATT and CDR2 SNEGSKA (reference sequence). CDR3 loop: CIASAPETGGTDTQYF. The CDR3, as DNA: TGCATTGCTAGTGCCCCAGAGACAGGGGGCACAGATACGCAGTATTTT.

This clonotype was recorded at least ten times. The genes are TRBV5-4 and TRBJ2-7; no clear D gene. Germline lookup yields CDR1 SGHNT and CDR2 YYREEE (reference sequence). The CDR3 has 11 amino acids. V was trimmed by 5 bases and J by 5 bases, leaving 8 bases between them. In DNA, the CDR3 is TGTGCCAGCAGTTTCACCGACGAGCAGTACTTC. Translation: CASSFTDEQYF.

This clonotype was observed at least ten times. J is TRBJ1-2 and V is TRBV6-1; TRBD1 aligns across 8 bases. Trimming took 6 bases from V and 5 from J; bases not matched to a gene: 11. This CDR3 spans 15 amino acids. Germline CDR1 MNHNS, CDR2 SASEGT. The CDR3 reads CASSDTRQGRYGYTF. CDR3 coding DNA: TGTGCCAGCAGCGACACCCGACAGGGGAGGTATGGCTACACCTTC.

This clonotype showed up many times. This sequence joins TRBV20-1 and TRBJ1-5, with 9 bases fitting TRBD1. Germline V CDR1 and CDR2: DFQATT, SNEGSKA (reference sequence). This CDR3 is built from 13 residues. V was clipped by 5 bases and J by 7 bases; unmatched bases: 6. Here the CDR3 DNA reads TGCAGTGCTCGGGACAGGGAAGGCCAGCCCCAGCATTTT. The encoded protein is CSARDREGQPQHF.

This clonotype was counted only a few times. This chain joins TRBV7-2 and TRBJ1-1; unclear D gene. CDR1 SGHTA and CDR2 FQGNSA come from the germline V gene. V was cut by 1 base and J by 1 base, with 10 bases left in between. This CDR3 is built from 15 residues. The CDR3 DNA reads TGTGCCAGCAGCTTAGGGGCGCACTGGAACACTGAAGCTTTCTTT. This sequence encodes CASSLGAHWNTEAFF.

This clonotype has at least ten counts. The genes are TRBV5-1 and TRBJ2-1; D gene uncertain. The V gene lost 0 bases and the J gene lost 10 bases, with 8 bases spanning the gap. Germline V gives CDR1 SGHRS, CDR2 YFSETQ. The CDR3 sequence is 12 residues long. CDR3 protein: CASSLEFREQFF. DNA for the CDR3: TGCGCCAGCAGCTTGGAGTTTCGCGAGCAGTTCTTC.

This clonotype was detected ten times or more. The chain recombines TRBV7-2 with TRBJ2-3, with D perhaps TRBD1 (5 bases). CDR3 size: 12 residues. V lost 8 bases and J 5 bases, leaving 11 bases between the germline ends. Looked up from germline, CDR1 is SGHTA and CDR2 is FQGNSA. The CDR3 region has the DNA TGTGCCAGCGGCAGGGTACGAGATACGCAGTATTTT. Its translation is CASGRVRDTQYF.

This clonotype was seen repeatedly, ten times or more. V is TRBV5-1 and J is TRBJ2-3; weak D call: TRBD2 (7 bases). Germline V gene lookup returns CDR1 SGHRS and CDR2 YFSETQ. The CDR3 is 16 residues long. Trimming removed 1 base at V and 4 bases at J, with 16 bases between. The CDR3 protein is CASSLFGGGPADTQYF. The CDR3, as DNA: TGCGCCAGCAGCTTGTTTGGCGGGGGCCCTGCAGATACGCAGTATTTT.

This clonotype was recorded at least ten times. The chain couples TRBV4-2 to TRBJ2-4; TRBD2 is a possible D gene (6 bases). The germline V gene has CDR1 LGHNA and CDR2 YNFKEQ. The CDR3 contains 16 residues. Trimming left V 4 bases short and J 2 bases short, with 15 bases between. The CDR3 DNA sequence: TGTGCCAGCAGCCCCGCTTCTGGGGGGTCCAAAAACATTCAGTACTTC. This encodes CASSPASGGSKNIQYF.

In its sample, this clonotype was seen many times. The genes are TRBV25-1 and TRBJ2-1; 9 nucleotides align to TRBD2. This CDR3 spans 16 amino acids. Per the germline V gene, CDR1 is MGHDK and CDR2 is SYGVNS. V shed 4 bases, J shed 6 bases, and the junction held 10 bases outside the gene matches. Here the CDR3 DNA reads TGTGCCAGCAGTGTAAGGGAGCGGGGGGCCGCCAATGAGCAGTTCTTC. Translation: CASSVRERGAANEQFF.

This clonotype came up many times. V gene TRBV21-1 combines with J gene TRBJ2-1; whether TRBD1, the table's D call, matches the DNA was not checked. TRBV21-1 is assigned pseudogene status. The CDR3 covers 12 residues. The CDR3 reads CASGGAGNEQFF. The CDR3 DNA follows: TGTGCCAGCGGGGGGGCCGGCAATGAGCAGTTCTTC.

This clonotype was counted ten times or more. The J gene is TRBJ1-5, the V gene TRBV4-3; D is ambiguous. V lost 0 bases to trimming and J lost 0 bases, with 6 bases between them. The CDR3 is made up of 15 amino acids. CDR1 LGHNA and CDR2 YSLEER come from the germline V gene. The CDR3 region has the DNA TGCGCCAGCAGCCAAGAGCGGTTTAGCAATCAGCCCCAGCATTTT. Translating gives CASSQERFSNQPQHF.

This clonotype was detected many times. The rearrangement joins TRBV18 to TRBJ2-1, with TRBD1 matching over 7 bases. Trimming took 6 bases from V and 9 from J; bases not matched to a gene: 11. CDR3 length: 14 residues. Germline V gives CDR1 KGHSH, CDR2 LQKENI. The CDR3, as DNA: TGTGCCAGCTCGTTCACAGGGGTGGATGGTGAGCAGTTCTTC. Translation gives CASSFTGVDGEQFF.

The chain's CDR3 is CSASNYGYTF. The CDR3 region has the DNA TGCAGTGCTAGTAACTATGGCTACACCTTC. The rearrangement uses TRBV20-1 and TRBJ1-2; D gene uncertain. V lost 3 bases and J 1 base, leaving 0 bases between the germline ends. Germline CDR1 reads DFQATT; CDR2 reads SNEGSKA (reference sequence). The CDR3 extends over 10 amino acids.

This clonotype was observed many times. The chain couples TRBV5-1 to TRBJ2-2; TRBD1 agrees at 9 bases. J gave up 4 bases and V 3 bases, and 4 bases lay outside the gene matches. Germline V lookup: CDR1 SGHRS, CDR2 YFSETQ. CDR3 length: 15 residues. CDR3 nucleotides: TGCGCCAGCAGCTCGGGACAGGGAGTCACCGGGGAGCTGTTTTTT. It codes for CASSSGQGVTGELFF.

This clonotype is medium-sized (0.01 to 0.1%) in the sample. J is TRBJ1-6 and V is TRBV20-1, with a tentative D call TRBD1 (6 bases). Trimming removed 5 bases at V and 6 bases at J, with 14 bases between. This CDR3 region has 14 residues. The V gene's germline CDR1 is DFQATT and CDR2 SNEGSKA (reference sequence). The CDR3 region is CSAGTGFLNSPLHF. The CDR3 nucleotides are TGCAGTGCTGGTACAGGGTTCCTTAATTCACCCCTCCACTTT.

This clonotype was seen at least ten times. This sequence joins TRBV12-3 or TRBV12-4 and TRBJ1-1; no definite D call. The CDR3 totals 13 residues. The ends were cut back, 3 bases at V and 2 bases at J, with 7 bases in the middle. This chain's CDR3 is CASSFSSNTEAFF. CDR3 bases: TGTGCCAGCAGTTTCAGTTCCAACACTGAAGCTTTCTTT.

This clonotype was found many times. A read error may produce the germline difference seen at one junction end. This chain connects TRBV7-2 to TRBJ1-5, with D unresolved. Germline V gene lookup returns CDR1 SGHTA and CDR2 FQGNSA. This CDR3 is 14 amino acids long. The CDR3 DNA follows: TGTGCCAGCAGCTTAGTTCCAGTTTCTCAGGCCCAGCATTTT. Protein sequence: CASSLVPVSQAQHF. Filled out from reference TRBV7-2 and TRBJ1-5, the complete variable domain reads GAGVSQSPSNKVTEKGKDVELRCDPISGHTALYWYRQSLGQGLEFLIYFQGNSAPDKSGLPSDRFSAERTGGSVSTLTIQRTQQEDSAVYLCASSLVPVSQAQHFGDGTRLSIL.

This clonotype appeared a single time. A much larger clone lies a single base off, so this may be a read error. As DNA, the CDR3 is TGTGCCAGCAGTGACGCACAGGGGTGGAATCAGCCCCAGCATTTT. Translating it yields CASSDAQGWNQPQHF. The rearrangement links TRBV2 to TRBJ1-5; 7 nucleotides agree with TRBD1. The germline V gene has CDR1 SNHLY and CDR2 FYNNEI. The CDR3 totals 15 residues. V lost 3 bases, J lost 4 bases, and 6 bases stayed unmatched.

There are many counts of this clonotype. The J gene is TRBJ2-7, the V gene TRBV29-1, with unresolved D. The V and J ends lost 1 base and 0 bases respectively, with 7 bases between them. Germline values: CDR1 SQVTM, CDR2 ANQGSEA. The CDR3 runs 13 residues. Written as DNA, the CDR3 is TGCAGCGTTGAAGGGACCCCCTCCTACGAGCAGTACTTC. It specifies CSVEGTPSYEQYF.

This clonotype was seen only a few times. The chain is built from TRBV3-1 and TRBJ2-3, with D possibly TRBD2 on 6 matching bases. V dropped 11 bases and J dropped 6 bases, with 21 bases sitting between them. The CDR3 consists of 14 residues. Germline V gives CDR1 LGHDT, CDR2 YNNKEL (reference sequence). CDR3 nucleotide sequence: TGTGCCTTCTGTTTGGGCGGGGTAGGGGATACGCAGTATTTT. The encoded protein is CAFCLGGVGDTQYF.

This clonotype was seen repeatedly, ten times or more. CDR3 amino acids: CASSFRVSSYEQYV. The CDR3 bases are TGTGCCAGCAGCTTCCGCGTCAGCTCCTACGAGCAGTACGTC. The chain links TRBV7-2 to TRBJ2-7; no reliable D call. CDR1 and CDR2 from the germline V gene are SGHTA and FQGNSA. V was clipped by 3 bases and J by 0 bases, with 9 bases between them. The CDR3 consists of 14 residues.

This clonotype was recorded at least ten times. The chain recombines TRBV7-3 with TRBJ2-1; D is unresolved. Germline loops: CDR1 SGHTA, CDR2 FQGTGA. The CDR3 is made up of 15 amino acids. The V and J ends lost 1 base and 3 bases respectively, with 10 bases between them. The chain's CDR3 is CASSLRHAGYNEQFF. Written as DNA, the CDR3 is TGTGCCAGCAGCTTAAGACACGCCGGCTACAATGAGCAGTTCTTC.

This clonotype is termed medium-sized. The V and J genes are TRBV29-1 and TRBJ2-3; TRBD1 matches at 11 bases. Germline CDR1 and CDR2: SQVTM and ANQGSEA. The CDR3 loop spans 14 amino acids. J lost 8 bases, V lost 7 bases, and 11 bases had no gene match. CDR3 nucleotide sequence: TGCAGCGCCTTTGGGACAGGGGGAAGCGGTACGCAGTATTTT. Protein: CSAFGTGGSGTQYF.

This clonotype was counted ten times or more. The chain has TRBV6-2 or TRBV6-3 and TRBJ2-3; 9 bases agree with TRBD1. Losses at the gene ends were 0 bases for V and 1 base for J; bases not matched to a gene: 5. The CDR3 sequence is 17 residues long. Per germline, CDR1 MNHEY and CDR2 SVGEGT. The chain's CDR3 is CASSYSGQGFGTDTQYF. The DNA for the CDR3 is TGTGCCAGCAGTTACTCTGGACAGGGGTTCGGCACAGATACGCAGTATTTT.

In this sample, this clonotype turned up many times. The V and J genes are TRBV12-3 or TRBV12-4 and TRBJ2-3; possible D gene TRBD2, 5 bases. V lost 5 bases and J lost 0, with 9 bases in between. The CDR3 covers 14 residues. The CDR3 here is CASSPGVSTDTQYF. DNA of the CDR3: TGTGCCAGCAGTCCCGGGGTGAGCACAGATACGCAGTATTTT.

The chain couples TRBV7-2 to TRBJ2-3; D is unclear. Trimming cost V 5 bases and J 5 bases, with 17 bases left between them. Germline-derived CDR1 and CDR2 are SGHTA and FQGNSA. The CDR3 is made up of 15 amino acids. In nucleotides, the CDR3 is TGTGCCAGCAGCCCTACTATCGTGGGAAGAGATACGCAGTATTTT. Translated, it gives CASSPTIVGRDTQYF.